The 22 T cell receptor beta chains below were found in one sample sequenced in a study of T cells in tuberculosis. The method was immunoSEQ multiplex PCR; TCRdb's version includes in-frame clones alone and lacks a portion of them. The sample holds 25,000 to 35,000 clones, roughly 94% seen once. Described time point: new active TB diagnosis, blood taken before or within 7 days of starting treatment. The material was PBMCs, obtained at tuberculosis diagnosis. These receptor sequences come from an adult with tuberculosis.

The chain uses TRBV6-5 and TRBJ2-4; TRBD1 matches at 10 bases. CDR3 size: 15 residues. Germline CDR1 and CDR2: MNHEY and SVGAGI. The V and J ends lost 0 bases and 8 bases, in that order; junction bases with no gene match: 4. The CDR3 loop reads CASSYSTGTGDIQYF. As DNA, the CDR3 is TGTGCCAGCAGTTACTCGACTGGGACAGGGGACATTCAGTACTTC.

In DNA form, the CDR3 reads TGTGCCAGCAGCGTCCTTGAGACAGTGAACTATGGCTACACCTTC. Encoded protein: CASSVLETVNYGYTF. This sequence joins TRBV9 and TRBJ1-2; D possibly corresponds to TRBD1 (5 bases). V shed 2 bases and J shed 2 bases, with 13 bases lying between them. The germline gives CDR1 SGDLS, CDR2 YYNGEE. This CDR3 is 15 amino acids long.

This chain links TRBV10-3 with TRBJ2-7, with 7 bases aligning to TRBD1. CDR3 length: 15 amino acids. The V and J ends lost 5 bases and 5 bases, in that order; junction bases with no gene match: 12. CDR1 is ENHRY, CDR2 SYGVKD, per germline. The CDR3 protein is CAISHNRDSLNEQYF. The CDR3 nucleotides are TGTGCCATCAGTCACAACCGGGACAGCTTAAACGAGCAGTACTTC.

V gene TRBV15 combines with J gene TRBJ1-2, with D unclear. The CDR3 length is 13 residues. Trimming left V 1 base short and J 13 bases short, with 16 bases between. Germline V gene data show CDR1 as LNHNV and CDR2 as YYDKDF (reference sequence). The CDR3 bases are TGTGCCACCAGCAGAGTTTGGAACAGCCCTCTCACCTTC. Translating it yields CATSRVWNSPLTF.

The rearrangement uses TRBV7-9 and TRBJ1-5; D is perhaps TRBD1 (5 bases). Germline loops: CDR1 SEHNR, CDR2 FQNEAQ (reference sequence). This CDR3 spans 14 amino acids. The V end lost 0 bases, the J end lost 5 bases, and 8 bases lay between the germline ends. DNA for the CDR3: TGTGCCAGCAGCTTAGCAGGGGTGCATCAGCCCCAGCATTTT. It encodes CASSLAGVHQPQHF.

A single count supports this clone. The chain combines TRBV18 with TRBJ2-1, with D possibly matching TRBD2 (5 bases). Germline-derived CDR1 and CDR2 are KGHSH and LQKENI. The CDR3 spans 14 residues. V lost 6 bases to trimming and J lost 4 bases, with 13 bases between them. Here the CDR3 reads CASSPGVPYNEQFF. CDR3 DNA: TGTGCCAGCTCCCCCGGGGTCCCTTACAATGAGCAGTTCTTC.

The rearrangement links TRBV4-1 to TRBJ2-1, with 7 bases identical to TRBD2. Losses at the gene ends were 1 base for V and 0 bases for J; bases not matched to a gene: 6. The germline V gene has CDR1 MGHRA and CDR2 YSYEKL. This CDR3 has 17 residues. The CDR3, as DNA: TGCGCCAGCAGCCAAGCACCCAGCGGGGTCTCCTACAATGAGCAGTTCTTC. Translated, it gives CASSQAPSGVSYNEQFF.

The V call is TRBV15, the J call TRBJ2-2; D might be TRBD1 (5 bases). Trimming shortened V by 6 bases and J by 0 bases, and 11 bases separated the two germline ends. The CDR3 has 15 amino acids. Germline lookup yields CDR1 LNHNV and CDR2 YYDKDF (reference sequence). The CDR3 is CATSTQGTNTGELFF. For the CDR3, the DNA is TGTGCCACCAGTACTCAGGGTACGAACACCGGGGAGCTGTTTTTT.

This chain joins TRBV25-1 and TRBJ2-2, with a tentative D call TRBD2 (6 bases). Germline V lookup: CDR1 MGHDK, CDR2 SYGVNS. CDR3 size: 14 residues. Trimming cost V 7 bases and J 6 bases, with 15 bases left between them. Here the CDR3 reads CASNRDSSPGELFF. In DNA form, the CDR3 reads TGTGCCAGCAACCGGGACTCCTCTCCCGGGGAGCTGTTTTTT.

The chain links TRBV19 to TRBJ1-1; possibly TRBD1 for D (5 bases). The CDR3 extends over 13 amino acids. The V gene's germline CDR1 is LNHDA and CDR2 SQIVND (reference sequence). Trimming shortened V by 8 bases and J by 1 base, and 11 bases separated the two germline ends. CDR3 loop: CASAETANTEAFF. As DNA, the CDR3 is TGTGCCAGTGCTGAGACAGCGAACACTGAAGCTTTCTTT.

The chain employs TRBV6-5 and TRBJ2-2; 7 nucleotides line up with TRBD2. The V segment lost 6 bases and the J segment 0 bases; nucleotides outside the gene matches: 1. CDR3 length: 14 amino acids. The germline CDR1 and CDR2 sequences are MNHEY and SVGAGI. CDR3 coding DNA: TGTGCCAGCAGGGCGGGAGCGAACACCGGGGAGCTGTTTTTT. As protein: CASRAGANTGELFF.

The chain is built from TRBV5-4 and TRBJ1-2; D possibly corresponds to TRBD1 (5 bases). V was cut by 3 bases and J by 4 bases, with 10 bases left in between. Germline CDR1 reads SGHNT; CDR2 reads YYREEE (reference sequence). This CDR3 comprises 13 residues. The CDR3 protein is CASSSDRTYGYTF. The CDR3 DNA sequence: TGTGCCAGCAGCTCCGACAGAACCTATGGCTACACCTTC.

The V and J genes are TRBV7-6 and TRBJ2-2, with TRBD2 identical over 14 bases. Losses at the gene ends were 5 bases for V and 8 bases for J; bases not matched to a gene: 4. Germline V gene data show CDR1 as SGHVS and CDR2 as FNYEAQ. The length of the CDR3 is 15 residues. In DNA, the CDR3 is TGTGCCAGCAGCCGGACTAGCGGGGGGTTGGGGGAGCTGTTTTTT. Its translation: CASSRTSGGLGELFF.

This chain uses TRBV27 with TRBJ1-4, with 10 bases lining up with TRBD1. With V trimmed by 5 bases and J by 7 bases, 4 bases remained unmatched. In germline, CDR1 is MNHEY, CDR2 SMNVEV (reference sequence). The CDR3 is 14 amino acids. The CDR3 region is CASSPTGGREKLFF. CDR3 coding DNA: TGTGCCAGCAGTCCGACAGGGGGCCGTGAAAAACTGTTTTTT.

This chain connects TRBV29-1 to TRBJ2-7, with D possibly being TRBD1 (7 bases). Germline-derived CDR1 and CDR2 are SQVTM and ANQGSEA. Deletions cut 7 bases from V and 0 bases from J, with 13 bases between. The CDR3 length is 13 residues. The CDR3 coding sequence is TGCAGCGCAGGGGGAGGAAGCTCCTACGAGCAGTACTTC. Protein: CSAGGGSSYEQYF.

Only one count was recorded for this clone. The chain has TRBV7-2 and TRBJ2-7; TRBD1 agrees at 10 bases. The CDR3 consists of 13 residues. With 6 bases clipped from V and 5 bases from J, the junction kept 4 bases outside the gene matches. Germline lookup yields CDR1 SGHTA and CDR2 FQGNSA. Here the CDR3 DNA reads TGTGCCAGCAGGGGACAGGGGAGGAACGAGCAGTACTTC. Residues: CASRGQGRNEQYF.

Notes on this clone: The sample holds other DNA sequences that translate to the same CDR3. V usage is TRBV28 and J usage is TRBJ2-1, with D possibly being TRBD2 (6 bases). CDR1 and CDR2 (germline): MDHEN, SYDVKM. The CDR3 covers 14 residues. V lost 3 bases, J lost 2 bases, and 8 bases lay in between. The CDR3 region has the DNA TGTGCCAGCAGTTTTAGCGGAGCCTACAATGAGCAGTTCTTC. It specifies CASSFSGAYNEQFF.

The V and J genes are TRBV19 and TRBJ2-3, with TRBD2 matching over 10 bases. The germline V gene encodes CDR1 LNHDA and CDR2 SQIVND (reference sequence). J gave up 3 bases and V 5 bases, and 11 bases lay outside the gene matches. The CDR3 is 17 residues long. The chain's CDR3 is CASSPEPGLALTDTQYF. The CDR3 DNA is TGTGCCAGTAGTCCAGAACCGGGACTAGCGCTGACAGATACGCAGTATTTT. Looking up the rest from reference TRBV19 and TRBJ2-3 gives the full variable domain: DGGITQSPKYLFRKEGQNVTLSCEQNLNHDAMYWYRQDPGQGLRLIYYSQIVNDFQKGDIAEGYSVSREKKESFPLTVTSAQKNPTAFYLCASSPEPGLALTDTQYFGPGTRLTVL.

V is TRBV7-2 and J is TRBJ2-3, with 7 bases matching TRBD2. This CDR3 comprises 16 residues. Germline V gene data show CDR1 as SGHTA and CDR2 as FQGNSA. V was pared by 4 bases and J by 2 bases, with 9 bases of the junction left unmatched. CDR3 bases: TGTGCCAGCAGCTACCGGGGAGCGGGGAACACAGATACGCAGTATTTT. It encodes CASSYRGAGNTDTQYF. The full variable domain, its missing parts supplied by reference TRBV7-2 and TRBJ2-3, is GAGVSQSPSNKVTEKGKDVELRCDPISGHTALYWYRQSLGQGLEFLIYFQGNSAPDKSGLPSDRFSAERTGGSVSTLTIQRTQQEDSAVYLCASSYRGAGNTDTQYFGPGTRLTVL.

The CDR3 here is CASSPSRGYNEQFF. CDR3 bases: TGCGCCAGCAGCCCGAGCAGGGGTTACAATGAGCAGTTCTTC. The V call is TRBV5-1, the J call TRBJ2-1; TRBD1 might be the D (6 bases). There are 14 residues in the CDR3. Germline assignment: CDR1 SGHRS and CDR2 YFSETQ. V gave up 4 bases and J gave up 4 bases, with 12 bases separating them.

The CDR3 sequence is CASSLAGGQPQHF. The DNA for the CDR3 is TGTGCCAGCAGCTTAGCGGGGGGGCAGCCCCAGCATTTT. This chain uses TRBV7-2 with TRBJ1-5; D is perhaps TRBD1 (5 bases). Looked up from germline, CDR1 is SGHTA and CDR2 is FQGNSA. V dropped 0 bases and J dropped 7 bases, with 7 bases sitting between them. The CDR3 sequence is 13 residues long. The full variable domain, rest sourced from reference TRBV7-2 and TRBJ1-5, is GAGVSQSPSNKVTEKGKDVELRCDPISGHTALYWYRQSLGQGLEFLIYFQGNSAPDKSGLPSDRFSAERTGGSVSTLTIQRTQQEDSAVYLCASSLAGGQPQHFGDGTRLSIL.

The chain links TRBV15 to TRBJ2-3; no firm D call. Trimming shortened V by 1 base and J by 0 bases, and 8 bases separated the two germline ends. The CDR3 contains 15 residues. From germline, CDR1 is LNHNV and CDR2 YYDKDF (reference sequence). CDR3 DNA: TGTGCCACCAGCAGAGCCGACTTCAGCACAGATACGCAGTATTTT. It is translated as CATSRADFSTDTQYF.